A single sample is the source of the 9 T cell receptor beta chains below, sequenced in a study of T cell changes during pregnancy in multiple sclerosis. Here immunoSEQ multiplex PCR was the method, and the copy in TCRdb shows in-frame clones only, minus some. The profile shows 45,000 or so clones, approximately 96% of them singletons. Here the sequenced sample was peripheral blood, taken in the second trimester of pregnancy. The receptors shown here come from a female donor with multiple sclerosis, enrolled in a pregnancy study.

This chain uses TRBV6-6 with TRBJ2-7, with TRBD2 matching 9 bases. With 4 bases clipped from V and 0 bases from J, the junction kept 7 bases outside the gene matches. The CDR3 has 16 residues. CDR1 is MNHNY and CDR2 is SVGAGI in the germline V gene (reference sequence). CDR3 coding DNA: TGTGCCAGCAGTTCCGGCAGGACTAGCGTCTCCTACGAGCAGTACTTC. It is translated as CASSSGRTSVSYEQYF.

The gene calls are TRBV7-3 and TRBJ2-1; D perhaps matches TRBD2 (7 bases). V was shortened by 3 bases and J by 1 base, with 10 bases between the two germline ends. This CDR3 spans 15 amino acids. Germline CDR1 is SGHTA and CDR2 is FQGTGA. DNA of the CDR3: TGTGCCAGCAGCTTCGGGGGGCCGTCCTACAATGAGCAGTTCTTC. Its translation is CASSFGGPSYNEQFF.

This rearrangement joins TRBV18 to TRBJ1-2; 9 nucleotides agree with TRBD1. Germline assignment: CDR1 KGHSH and CDR2 LQKENI. V was clipped by 10 bases and J by 4 bases; unmatched bases: 10. The length of the CDR3 is 14 residues. CDR3 nucleotide sequence: TGTGCCACCACATTTTCGGGACAGGGCTATGGCTACACCTTC. Translation gives CATTFSGQGYGYTF.

The chain employs TRBV5-1 and TRBJ2-2; D may be TRBD1 (5 bases). The CDR3 runs to 15 residues. CDR1 and CDR2 from the germline V gene are SGHRS and YFSETQ. The ends were cut back, 5 bases at V and 0 bases at J, with 11 bases in the middle. CDR3 region: CASSLTASNTGELFF. CDR3 in DNA: TGCGCCAGCAGTCTGACAGCCTCGAACACCGGGGAGCTGTTTTTT.

This chain joins TRBV11-2 and TRBJ2-3; 7 bases map to TRBD2. The length of the CDR3 is 17 residues. V was clipped by 5 bases and J by 6 bases; unmatched bases: 17. From germline, CDR1 is SGHAT and CDR2 FQNNGV. DNA of the CDR3: TGTGCCAGCAGCCCGGGAGGTAGCGGTAGGAAGGGGGATACGCAGTATTTT. This gives the protein CASSPGGSGRKGDTQYF.

The V gene is TRBV2, the J gene TRBJ2-3; perhaps TRBD1 as D (5 bases). The CDR3 is 13 amino acids. V lost 8 bases to trimming and J lost 4 bases, with 13 bases between them. Per germline, CDR1 SNHLY and CDR2 FYNNEI. The CDR3 DNA is TGTGCCAGCTTGGTGTTCAGGGCAGATACGCAGTATTTT. Translating gives CASLVFRADTQYF. Full variable domain (rest looked up from reference TRBV2 and TRBJ2-3): EPEVTQTPSHQVTQMGQEVILRCVPISNHLYFYWYRQILGQKVEFLVSFYNNEISEKSEIFDDQFSVERPDGSNFTLKIRSTKLEDSAMYFCASLVFRADTQYFGPGTRLTVL.

The rearrangement links TRBV14 to TRBJ1-2; D gene ambiguous. Trimming removed 4 bases at V and 3 bases at J, with 21 bases between. This CDR3 comprises 17 residues. Looked up from germline, CDR1 is SGHDN and CDR2 is FVKESK. The CDR3 nucleotides read TGTGCCAGCAGCCTCTTGGCGAGGGAGAGGGATGACTATGGCTACACCTTC. This gives the protein CASSLLARERDDYGYTF.

CDR3 coding DNA: TGTGCCAGCAGTTCCCTAAGCGGGGCCAACGTCCTGACTTTC. It codes for CASSSLSGANVLTF. The V gene is TRBV6-5, the J gene TRBJ2-6; the D is unclear. V was trimmed by 4 bases and J by 4 bases, leaving 8 bases between them. CDR1 and CDR2 from the germline V gene are MNHEY and SVGAGI. CDR3 length: 14 residues.

The CDR3 spells CASSFGTGVSTDTQYF. The CDR3 bases are TGTGCCAGCAGCTTTGGGACAGGGGTTAGCACAGATACGCAGTATTTT. This sequence joins TRBV7-9 and TRBJ2-3; 10 nucleotides match TRBD1. V lost 3 bases to trimming and J lost 0 bases; unmatched junction nucleotides: 3. This CDR3 is built from 16 residues. CDR1 SEHNR and CDR2 FQNEAQ come from the germline V gene (reference sequence).